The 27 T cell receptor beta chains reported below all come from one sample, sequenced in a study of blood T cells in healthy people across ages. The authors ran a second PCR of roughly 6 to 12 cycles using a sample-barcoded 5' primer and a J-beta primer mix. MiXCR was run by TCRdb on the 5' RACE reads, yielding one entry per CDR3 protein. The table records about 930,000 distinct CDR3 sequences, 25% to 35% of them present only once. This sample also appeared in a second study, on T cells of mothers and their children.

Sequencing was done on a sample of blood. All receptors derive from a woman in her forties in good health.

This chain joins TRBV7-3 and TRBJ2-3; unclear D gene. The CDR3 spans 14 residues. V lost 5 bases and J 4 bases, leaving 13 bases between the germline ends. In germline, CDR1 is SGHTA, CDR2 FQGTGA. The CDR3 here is CASSPTPVPDTQYF. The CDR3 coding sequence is TGTGCCAGCAGCCCCACCCCAGTCCCAGATACGCAGTATTTT.

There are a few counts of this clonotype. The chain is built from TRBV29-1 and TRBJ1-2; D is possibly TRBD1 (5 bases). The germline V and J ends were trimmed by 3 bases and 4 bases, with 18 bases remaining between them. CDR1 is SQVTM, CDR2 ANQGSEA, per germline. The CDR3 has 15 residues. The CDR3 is CSVDMLGGGPYGYTF. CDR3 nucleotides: TGCAGCGTTGATATGCTGGGGGGTGGGCCCTATGGCTACACCTTC.

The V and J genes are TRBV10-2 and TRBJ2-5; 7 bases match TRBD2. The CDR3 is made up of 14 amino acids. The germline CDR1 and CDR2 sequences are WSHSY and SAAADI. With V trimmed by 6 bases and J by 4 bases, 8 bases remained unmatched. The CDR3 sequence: CASRPPAGTETQYF. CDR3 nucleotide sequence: TGCGCCAGCAGACCTCCAGCGGGGACAGAGACCCAGTACTTC.

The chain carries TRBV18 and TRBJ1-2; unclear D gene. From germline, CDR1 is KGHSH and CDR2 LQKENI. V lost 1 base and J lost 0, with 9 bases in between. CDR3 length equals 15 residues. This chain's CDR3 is CASSPRADPNYGYTF. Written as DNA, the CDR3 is TGTGCCAGCTCACCACGGGCAGACCCTAACTATGGCTACACCTTC.

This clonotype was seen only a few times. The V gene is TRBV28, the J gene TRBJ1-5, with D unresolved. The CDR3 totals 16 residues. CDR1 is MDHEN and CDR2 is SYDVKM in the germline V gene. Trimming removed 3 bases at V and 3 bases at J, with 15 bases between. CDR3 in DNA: TGTGCCAGCAGTTTCGCCTCGGCCCTGAACAATCAGCCCCAGCATTTT. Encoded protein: CASSFASALNNQPQHF.

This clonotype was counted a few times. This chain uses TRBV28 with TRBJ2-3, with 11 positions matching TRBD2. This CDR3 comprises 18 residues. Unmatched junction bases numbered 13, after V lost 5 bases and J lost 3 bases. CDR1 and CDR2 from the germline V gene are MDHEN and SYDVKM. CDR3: CASSEIRLAGQVTDTQYF. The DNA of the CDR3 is TGTGCCAGCAGTGAAATCCGACTAGCGGGGCAGGTAACAGATACGCAGTATTTT.

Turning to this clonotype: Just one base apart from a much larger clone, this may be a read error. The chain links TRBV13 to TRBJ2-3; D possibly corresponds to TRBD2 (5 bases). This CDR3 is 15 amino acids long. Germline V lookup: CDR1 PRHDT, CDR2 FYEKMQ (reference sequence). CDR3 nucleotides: TGTGCCAGCAGCTTAGGGGCGGGCCTAACAGATACGCGGTATTTT. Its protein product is CASSLGAGLTDTRYF. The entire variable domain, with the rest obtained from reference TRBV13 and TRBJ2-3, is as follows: AAGVIQSPRHLIKEKRETATLKCYPIPRHDTVYWYQQGPGQDPQFLISFYEKMQSDKGSIPDRFSAQQFSDYHSELNMSSLELGDSALYFCASSLGAGLTDTRYFGPGTRLTVL.

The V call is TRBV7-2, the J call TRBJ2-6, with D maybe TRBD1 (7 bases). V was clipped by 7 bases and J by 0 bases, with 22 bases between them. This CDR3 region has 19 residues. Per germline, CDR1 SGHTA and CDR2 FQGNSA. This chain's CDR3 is CASTNPPGQTSSGANVLTF. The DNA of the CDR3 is TGTGCCAGCACCAATCCCCCGGGACAGACTAGCTCTGGGGCCAACGTCCTGACTTTC.

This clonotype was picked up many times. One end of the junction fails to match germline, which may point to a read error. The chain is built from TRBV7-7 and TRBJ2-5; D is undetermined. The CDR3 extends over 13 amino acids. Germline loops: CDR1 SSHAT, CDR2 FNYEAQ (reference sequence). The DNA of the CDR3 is TGTGCTAGCAGCTTGACAACACAAGAGACCCAGTACTTC. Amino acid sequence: CASSLTTQETQYF.

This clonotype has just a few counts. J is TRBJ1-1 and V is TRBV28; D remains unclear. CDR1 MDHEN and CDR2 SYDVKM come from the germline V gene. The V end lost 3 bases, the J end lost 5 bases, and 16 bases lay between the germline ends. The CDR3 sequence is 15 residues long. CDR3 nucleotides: TGTGCCAGCAGTTTTCAAGGGCGCAGAGGGACTGAAGCTTTCTTT. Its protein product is CASSFQGRRGTEAFF.

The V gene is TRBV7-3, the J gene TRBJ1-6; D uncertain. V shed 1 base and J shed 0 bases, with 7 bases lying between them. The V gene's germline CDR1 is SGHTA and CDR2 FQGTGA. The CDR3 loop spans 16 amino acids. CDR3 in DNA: TGTGCCAGCAGCTTAAGGAGTAGCTCCTATAATTCACCCCTCCACTTT. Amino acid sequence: CASSLRSSSYNSPLHF.

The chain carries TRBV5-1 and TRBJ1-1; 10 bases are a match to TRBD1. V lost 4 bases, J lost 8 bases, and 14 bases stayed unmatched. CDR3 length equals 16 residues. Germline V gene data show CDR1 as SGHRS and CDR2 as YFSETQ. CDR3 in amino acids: CASSPTPGTGEREAFF. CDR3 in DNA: TGCGCCAGCAGCCCCACGCCCGGGACAGGGGAAAGGGAAGCTTTCTTT. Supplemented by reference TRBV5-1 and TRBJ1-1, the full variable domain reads KAGVTQTPRYLIKTRGQQVTLSCSPISGHRSVSWYQQTPGQGLQFLFEYFSETQRNKGNFPGRFSGRQFSNSRSEMNVSTLELGDSALYLCASSPTPGTGEREAFFGQGTRLTVV.

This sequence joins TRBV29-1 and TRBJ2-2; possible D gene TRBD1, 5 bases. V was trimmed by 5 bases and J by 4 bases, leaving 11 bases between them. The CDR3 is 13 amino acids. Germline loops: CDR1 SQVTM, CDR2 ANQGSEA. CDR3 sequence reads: CSVLDISTGELFF. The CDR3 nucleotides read TGCAGCGTTTTGGACATAAGCACCGGGGAGCTGTTTTTT.

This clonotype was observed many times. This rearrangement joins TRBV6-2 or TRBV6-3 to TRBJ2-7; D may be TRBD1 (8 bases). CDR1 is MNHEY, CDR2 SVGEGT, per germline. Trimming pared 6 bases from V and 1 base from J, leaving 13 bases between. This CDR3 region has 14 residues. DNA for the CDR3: TGTGCCAGCAGACACAGGGGGGGTTCCTACGAGCAGTACTTC. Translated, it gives CASRHRGGSYEQYF.

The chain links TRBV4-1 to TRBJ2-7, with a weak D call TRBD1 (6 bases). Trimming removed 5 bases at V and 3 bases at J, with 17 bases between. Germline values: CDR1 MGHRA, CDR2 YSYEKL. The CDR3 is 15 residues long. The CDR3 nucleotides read TGCGCCAGCAGCTTCGAACAGGGAGATCACTACGAGCAGTACTTC. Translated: CASSFEQGDHYEQYF.

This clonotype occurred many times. The DNA for the CDR3 is TGTGCCAGCAGCCTTAGAGGGGCAGGGGGGTCAGATACGCAGTATTTT. Translation gives CASSLRGAGGSDTQYF. The chain employs TRBV28 and TRBJ2-3; perhaps TRBD1 as D (7 bases). The V end was cut by 6 bases, the J end by 4 bases, with 20 bases between. Germline CDR1 and CDR2: MDHEN and SYDVKM. There are 16 residues in the CDR3.

The CDR3 nucleotides read TGTGCCACAGAGGTAGGAGGAACTCACCAAGAGACCCAGTACTTC. Amino acid sequence: CATEVGGTHQETQYF. V and J are TRBV10-3 and TRBJ2-5; D may be TRBD2 (5 bases). Trimming removed 10 bases at V and 0 bases at J, with 18 bases between. CDR3 size: 15 residues. Germline loops: CDR1 ENHRY, CDR2 SYGVKD.

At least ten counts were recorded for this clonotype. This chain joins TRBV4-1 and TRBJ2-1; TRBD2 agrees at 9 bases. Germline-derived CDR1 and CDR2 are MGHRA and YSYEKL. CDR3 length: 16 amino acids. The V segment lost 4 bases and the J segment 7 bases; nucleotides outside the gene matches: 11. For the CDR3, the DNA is TGCGCCAGCAGCCCCTCCAGCGGGGGGACTCTGAATGAGCAGTTCTTC. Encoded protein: CASSPSSGGTLNEQFF.

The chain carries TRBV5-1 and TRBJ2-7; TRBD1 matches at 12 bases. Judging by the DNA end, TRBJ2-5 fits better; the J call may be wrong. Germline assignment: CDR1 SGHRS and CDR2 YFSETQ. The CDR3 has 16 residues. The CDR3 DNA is TGCGCCAGCAGCTTGGAAGGGACAGGGGGCTGGGGGACCCAGTACTTC. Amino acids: CASSLEGTGGWGTQYF.

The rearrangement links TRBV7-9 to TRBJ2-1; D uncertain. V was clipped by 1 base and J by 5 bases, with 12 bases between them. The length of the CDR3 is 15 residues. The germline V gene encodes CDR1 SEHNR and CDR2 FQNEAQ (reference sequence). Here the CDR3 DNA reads TGTGCCAGCAGCTTAGTTCTTAGCTTCAACAATGAGCAGTTCTTC. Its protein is CASSLVLSFNNEQFF.

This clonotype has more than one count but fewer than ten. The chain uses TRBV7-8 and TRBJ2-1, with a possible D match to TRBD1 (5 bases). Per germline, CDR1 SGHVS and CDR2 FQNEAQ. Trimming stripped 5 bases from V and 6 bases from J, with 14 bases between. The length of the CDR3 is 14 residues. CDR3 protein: CASSRPKDSNEQFF. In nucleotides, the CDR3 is TGTGCCAGCAGCCGACCAAAAGACAGCAATGAGCAGTTCTTC.

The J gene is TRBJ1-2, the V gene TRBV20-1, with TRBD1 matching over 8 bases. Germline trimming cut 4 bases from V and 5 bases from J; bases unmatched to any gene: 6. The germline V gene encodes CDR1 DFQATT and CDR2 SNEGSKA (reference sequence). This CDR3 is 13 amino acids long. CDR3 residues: CSAKGGQGYGYTF. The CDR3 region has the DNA TGCAGTGCTAAAGGCGGACAGGGTTATGGCTACACCTTC.

As DNA, the CDR3 is TGTGCCAGCCACGGTCAGGGGAAGACAGATACGCAGTATTTT. This sequence encodes CASHGQGKTDTQYF. The V gene is TRBV18, the J gene TRBJ2-3, with D perhaps matching TRBD1 (6 bases). This CDR3 region has 14 residues. CDR1 KGHSH and CDR2 LQKENI come from the germline V gene. The V and J ends lost 8 bases and 3 bases respectively, with 15 bases between them.

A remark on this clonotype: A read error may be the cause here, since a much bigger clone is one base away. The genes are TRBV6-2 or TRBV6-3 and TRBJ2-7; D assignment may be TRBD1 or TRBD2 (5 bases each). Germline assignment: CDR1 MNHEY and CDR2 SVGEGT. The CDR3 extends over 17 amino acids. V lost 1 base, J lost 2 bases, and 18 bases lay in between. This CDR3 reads CASSYWGRRMGTYEQYF. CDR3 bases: TGTGCCAGCAGTTACTGGGGACGGCGGATGGGAACCTACGAGCAGTACTTC.

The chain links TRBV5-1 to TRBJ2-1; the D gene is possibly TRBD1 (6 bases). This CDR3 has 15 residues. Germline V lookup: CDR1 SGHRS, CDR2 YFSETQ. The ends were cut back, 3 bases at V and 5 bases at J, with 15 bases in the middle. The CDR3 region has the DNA TGCGCCAGCAGCTCGTATCCAGGGGACCACAATGAGCAGTTCTTC. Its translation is CASSSYPGDHNEQFF.

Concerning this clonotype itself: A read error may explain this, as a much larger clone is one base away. CDR3 sequence: CSVTLAQGTEAFF. In DNA, the CDR3 is TGCAGCGTTACATTGGCGCAGGGCACTGAAGCTTTCTTT. The chain employs TRBV29-1 and TRBJ1-1, with D tentatively TRBD1 (5 bases). The CDR3 loop spans 13 amino acids. The germline gives CDR1 SQVTM, CDR2 ANQGSEA. V was trimmed by 5 bases and J by 4 bases, leaving 14 bases between them.

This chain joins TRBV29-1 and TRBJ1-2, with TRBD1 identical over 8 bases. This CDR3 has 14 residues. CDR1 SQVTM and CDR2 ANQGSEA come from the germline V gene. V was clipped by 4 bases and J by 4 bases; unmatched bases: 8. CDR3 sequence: CSVVDRASSYGYTF. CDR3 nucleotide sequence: TGCAGCGTTGTGGACAGGGCTTCAAGCTATGGCTACACCTTC.